These T cell receptor beta chains were read from a single sample in a study of cytomegalovirus exposure and HLA in healthy donors. Measured with immunoSEQ multiplex PCR; TCRdb has only the in-frame clones, and not every one. This table holds over 200,000 clones, 70% to 90% found once. The sample taken for sequencing was PBMCs. These receptors were collected from a woman aged 18-35 years in good health and CMV-seronegative. CDR3s include the opening cysteine and the closing phenylalanine or tryptophan. A D gene is named only where the DNA matches it firmly. Clone size, where shown, is once, few, many, or a class for clones that have expanded.

d_call cdr3_length clone_size j_call v_call cdr3_aa cdr3_nt
NA 15 NA TRBJ2-2 TRBV9 CASSVSGRNTGELFF TGTGCCAGCAGCGTAAGCGGACGGAACACCGGGGAGCTGTTTTTT
NA 16 NA TRBJ2-1 TRBV27 CASSPGGLPRHNEQFF TGTGCCAGCAGTCCAGGGGGACTCCCCCGCCACAATGAGCAGTTCTTC
TRBD2 15 few TRBJ2-1 TRBV27 CASSTGLAGAGEQFF TGTGCCAGCAGTACCGGACTAGCGGGAGCGGGTGAGCAGTTCTTC
NA 13 NA TRBJ2-7 TRBV6-5 CASSGGRTVEQYF TGTGCCAGCAGTGGAGGCAGGACGGTGGAGCAGTACTTC
NA 15 NA TRBJ2-7 TRBV27 CASSLSVDSHYEQYF TGTGCCAGCAGTTTATCCGTGGACTCGCACTACGAGCAGTACTTC
NA 17 NA TRBJ2-2 TRBV15 CATSTRQDSSNTGELFF TGTGCCACCAGCACAAGACAGGACTCTAGCAACACCGGGGAGCTGTTTTTT
NA 13 NA TRBJ2-1 TRBV12-5 CASGADRGDEQFF TGTGCTAGTGGTGCGGACAGAGGCGATGAGCAGTTCTTC
NA 15 NA TRBJ1-2 TRBV28 CASRLNSDEGYGYTF TGTGCCAGCAGACTAAACTCGGACGAGGGCTATGGCTACACCTTC
NA 17 few TRBJ1-1 TRBV10-3 CAISESVWRDPNTEAFF TGTGCCATCAGTGAGTCGGTTTGGAGGGACCCAAACACTGAAGCTTTCTTT
NA 14 NA TRBJ2-5 TRBV27 CASRRSSERETQYF TGTGCCAGCAGGAGGTCAAGCGAGCGAGAGACCCAGTACTTC
NA 15 NA TRBJ1-1 TRBV4-2 CASSQDGGPDTEAFF TGTGCCAGCAGCCAAGATGGGGGCCCGGACACTGAAGCTTTCTTT
NA 17 NA TRBJ1-3 TRBV11-2 CASSWAYKVAMGNTIYF TGTGCCAGCAGCTGGGCTTACAAAGTCGCGATGGGAAACACCATATATTTT
NA 15 NA TRBJ2-3 TRBV5-1 CASSGNRQAADTQYF TGCGCCAGCAGCGGGAACCGACAGGCCGCAGATACGCAGTATTTT
TRBD1 18 once TRBJ2-5 TRBV6-1 CASSELLGVRGNQETQYF TGTGCCAGCAGTGAATTGTTGGGTGTCAGGGGGAACCAAGAGACCCAGTACTTC
TRBD1 15 NA TRBJ1-5 TRBV2 CASSETGNSNQPQHF TGTGCCAGCAGTGAGACAGGGAATAGCAATCAGCCCCAGCATTTT
NA 14 NA TRBJ1-1 TRBV28 CASTPAREVTEAFF TGTGCCAGCACCCCCGCCAGGGAGGTGACTGAAGCTTTCTTT
NA 12 NA TRBJ1-1 TRBV4-1 CASSQEPTEAFF TGCGCCAGCAGCCAAGAACCCACAGAAGCTTTCTTT
TRBD2 19 NA TRBJ2-5 TRBV19 CASSIESSGRAFRVVTQYF TGTGCCAGTAGTATTGAATCCAGCGGGAGGGCCTTTCGTGTAGTGACCCAGTACTTC
NA 11 NA TRBJ1-4 TRBV29-1 CSVRTGEKLFF TGCAGCGTCCGAACAGGGGAAAAACTGTTTTTT
NA 13 NA TRBJ2-7 TRBV18 CASSPDSLYEQYF TGTGCCAGCTCTCCGGACAGTCTCTACGAGCAGTACTTC
NA 13 NA TRBJ2-7 TRBV28 CASSLTVGYEQYF TGTGCCAGCAGTTTAACGGTTGGCTACGAGCAGTACTTC
TRBD1 18 NA TRBJ1-4 TRBV28 CASSSWGGPPGGNEKLFF TGTGCCAGCAGTTCCTGGGGGGGTCCCCCAGGGGGCAATGAAAAACTGTTTTTT